A single sample gave rise to the 21 T cell receptor beta chains below, sequenced in a study of T cell responses to AZD1222 COVID-19 vaccine. TCRdb keeps only in-frame clones here, not all; method: immunoSEQ multiplex PCR. The table shows roughly 110,000 clones, with approximately 92% occurring only once. The sample here was peripheral blood, taken 28 days after the second AZD1222 dose. Receptors were obtained from an adult who received the AZD1222 COVID-19 vaccine.

This rearrangement joins TRBV12-3 or TRBV12-4 to TRBJ1-1; 7 nucleotides agree with TRBD1. CDR3 length: 12 amino acids. Trimming cost V 6 bases and J 10 bases; bases outside gene matches: 8. The CDR3: CASRPATGRAFF. The DNA of the CDR3 is TGTGCCAGCAGACCCGCGACAGGGAGAGCTTTCTTT.

The chain joins TRBV30 to TRBJ1-1; D remains ambiguous. Germline lookup yields CDR1 GTSNPN and CDR2 SVGIG (reference sequence). The CDR3 is 12 amino acids. Trimming cost V 5 bases and J 5 bases, with 12 bases left between them. The CDR3 loop reads CAWDLGRTEAFF. In DNA form, the CDR3 reads TGTGCCTGGGACCTCGGGAGGACTGAAGCTTTCTTT.

The chain carries TRBV7-9 and TRBJ2-3; D perhaps matches TRBD1 (6 bases). V lost 5 bases and J lost 5, with 14 bases in between. The CDR3 contains 14 residues. Germline CDR1 SEHNR, CDR2 FQNEAQ (reference sequence). CDR3 amino acids: CASSLYRDGDTQYF. As DNA, the CDR3 is TGTGCCAGCAGCCTGTACAGGGACGGAGATACGCAGTATTTT.

The rearrangement joins TRBV3-1 (or the pseudogene TRBV3-2) to TRBJ2-5; D possibly corresponds to TRBD2 (5 bases). Germline V lookup: CDR1 LGHDT, CDR2 YNNKEL (reference sequence). The V end lost 1 base, the J end lost 4 bases, and 13 bases lay between the germline ends. The CDR3 runs 15 residues. DNA of the CDR3: TGTGCCAGCAGCCAAGGGTCTAGCTGGTTAGAGACCCAGTACTTC. This translates into CASSQGSSWLETQYF.

The chain uses TRBV19 and TRBJ2-3; D is unresolved. Trimming removed 6 bases from V and 0 bases from J, with 16 bases in between. Germline CDR1 and CDR2: LNHDA and SQIVND (reference sequence). The CDR3 loop spans 16 amino acids. This CDR3 reads CASRVHGASSTDTQYF. CDR3 coding DNA: TGTGCCAGTAGGGTTCATGGAGCGTCTAGCACAGATACGCAGTATTTT.

This chain uses TRBV9 with TRBJ2-7; D remains unclear. Germline lookup yields CDR1 SGDLS and CDR2 YYNGEE. Trimming took 0 bases from V and 1 from J, leaving 8 bases between them. The CDR3 contains 14 residues. The CDR3: CASSVGTVSYEQYF. The CDR3 DNA follows: TGTGCCAGCAGCGTAGGAACAGTATCCTACGAGCAGTACTTC.

As DNA, the CDR3 is TGTGCCAGCAGCTTAGAGGTGGGGGGGTACGAGCAGTACTTC. Protein product: CASSLEVGGYEQYF. The chain joins TRBV7-2 to TRBJ2-7; 7 bases fit TRBD2. The CDR3 runs 14 residues. CDR1 and CDR2 (germline): SGHTA, FQGNSA. After removal of 1 base from V and 4 bases from J, the junction contained 4 bases not matched to a gene.

This chain links TRBV19 with TRBJ2-3; D gene ambiguous. The germline gives CDR1 LNHDA, CDR2 SQIVND (reference sequence). CDR3 length: 13 residues. V lost 6 bases to trimming and J lost 0 bases, with 7 bases between them. The CDR3 sequence: CASRAASTDTQYF. The CDR3 nucleotides are TGTGCCAGTAGGGCAGCTAGCACAGATACGCAGTATTTT.

This chain joins TRBV7-9 and TRBJ2-1; 9 nucleotides match TRBD1. V shed 7 bases, J shed 7 bases, and the junction held 17 bases outside the gene matches. The CDR3 contains 17 residues. Germline V gene data show CDR1 as SEHNR and CDR2 as FQNEAQ (reference sequence). CDR3 DNA sequence: TGTGCCAGCACTCATATACCGGGACAGGGTCGTGATAATGAGCAGTTCTTC. It specifies CASTHIPGQGRDNEQFF.

The rearrangement uses TRBV7-3 and TRBJ2-2; D ambiguous. V was trimmed by 6 bases and J by 4 bases, leaving 6 bases between them. The CDR3 is 12 amino acids. Looked up from germline, CDR1 is SGHTA and CDR2 is FQGTGA. The CDR3 spells CASSFITGELFF. In nucleotides, the CDR3 is TGTGCCAGCAGTTTCATCACCGGGGAGCTGTTTTTT.

The V gene is TRBV5-1, the J gene TRBJ2-3; tentatively, D is TRBD1 or TRBD2 (5 bases each). Looked up from germline, CDR1 is SGHRS and CDR2 is YFSETQ. The V end was cut by 3 bases, the J end by 6 bases, with 17 bases between. The CDR3 sequence is 15 residues long. CDR3: CASSWDVQAGDTQYF. Written as DNA, the CDR3 is TGCGCCAGCAGCTGGGACGTACAGGCTGGGGATACGCAGTATTTT. The full variable domain, with the rest looked up from reference TRBV5-1 and TRBJ2-3, is KAGVTQTPRYLIKTRGQQVTLSCSPISGHRSVSWYQQTPGQGLQFLFEYFSETQRNKGNFPGRFSGRQFSNSRSEMNVSTLELGDSALYLCASSWDVQAGDTQYFGPGTRLTVL.

This clone was recorded once. The chain recombines TRBV6-5 with TRBJ1-5, with a possible D match to TRBD1 (6 bases). The germline V gene encodes CDR1 MNHEY and CDR2 SVGAGI. V was trimmed by 7 bases and J by 6 bases, leaving 10 bases between them. The CDR3 is made up of 12 amino acids. CDR3: CASMGAVQPQHF. In DNA form, the CDR3 reads TGTGCCAGCATGGGGGCCGTTCAGCCCCAGCATTTT.

This clone was observed a handful of times. The V and J genes are TRBV2 and TRBJ2-7; D ambiguous. The CDR3 has 14 amino acids. Germline loops: CDR1 SNHLY, CDR2 FYNNEI. Trimming removed 6 bases at V and 2 bases at J, with 14 bases between. Here the CDR3 DNA reads TGTGCCAGCAGGGCTCCAGACGGAACCTACGAGCAGTACTTC. It specifies CASRAPDGTYEQYF.

This rearrangement joins TRBV27 to TRBJ1-2; no definite D call. This CDR3 has 13 amino acids. V was pared by 8 bases and J by 0 bases, with 10 bases between. Germline-derived CDR1 and CDR2 are MNHEY and SMNVEV (reference sequence). The CDR3 reads CASRRTSNYGYTF. In nucleotides, the CDR3 is TGTGCCAGCCGTCGGACGTCTAACTATGGCTACACCTTC.

This chain connects TRBV10-3 to TRBJ1-1; 8 nucleotides align to TRBD1. V shed 10 bases and J 7 bases; nucleotides not matched to a gene: 8. Germline-derived CDR1 and CDR2 are ENHRY and SYGVKD. The CDR3 extends over 12 amino acids. CDR3 nucleotide sequence: TGTGCCACCACCCCCGGACAGGGTGAAGCTTTCTTT. Its protein product is CATTPGQGEAFF.

V gene TRBV5-1 combines with J gene TRBJ2-3; 8 positions match TRBD1. The germline V gene encodes CDR1 SGHRS and CDR2 YFSETQ. V gave up 4 bases and J gave up 3 bases; unmatched junction bases: 13. The CDR3 runs to 17 residues. CDR3 sequence (DNA): TGCGCCAGCAGCAAATCAACAGGGGGTATAAGGACAGATACGCAGTATTTT. Translated, it gives CASSKSTGGIRTDTQYF.

The chain's CDR3 is CASSLNKAQPQHF. The DNA for the CDR3 is TGTGCCAGCAGTTTAAATAAAGCCCAGCCCCAGCATTTT. The rearrangement joins TRBV28 to TRBJ1-5; D is undetermined. Germline CDR1 is MDHEN and CDR2 is SYDVKM. Trimming removed 2 bases at V and 7 bases at J, with 9 bases between. The CDR3 is made up of 13 amino acids.

The chain carries TRBV10-2 and TRBJ1-1; TRBD1 agrees at 9 bases. The CDR3 is made up of 16 amino acids. Germline V CDR1 and CDR2: WSHSY, SAAADI. The ends lost 5 bases at V and 1 base at J; junction bases unmatched: 8. The CDR3 protein is CASSTRQGVTNTEAFF. The CDR3, as DNA: TGCGCCAGCAGTACGAGACAGGGGGTTACGAACACTGAAGCTTTCTTT.

The chain employs TRBV12-5 and TRBJ2-3; D uncertain. The CDR3 extends over 13 amino acids. V shed 5 bases and J shed 2 bases, with 8 bases lying between them. The germline V gene has CDR1 LGHNT and CDR2 FRNRAP. The CDR3 loop is CASGPGPTDTQYF. CDR3 coding DNA: TGTGCTAGTGGTCCCGGACCCACAGATACGCAGTATTTT.

V is TRBV6-2 or TRBV6-3 and J is TRBJ2-1; no firm D call. CDR1 is MNHEY and CDR2 is SVGEGT in the germline V gene. V was trimmed by 2 bases and J by 11 bases, leaving 10 bases between them. The CDR3 loop spans 12 amino acids. The CDR3 bases are TGTGCCAGCAGTTACGAGGCTGGAAAGCAGTTCTTC. The encoded protein is CASSYEAGKQFF.

The chain links TRBV5-4 to TRBJ2-1; the D gene is possibly TRBD1 (6 bases). Germline CDR1 and CDR2: SGHNT and YYREEE (reference sequence). This CDR3 spans 14 amino acids. Trimming stripped 2 bases from V and 9 bases from J, with 15 bases between. CDR3 sequence reads: CASSFAQGRGEQFF. For the CDR3, the DNA is TGTGCCAGCAGCTTTGCACAGGGTCGCGGTGAGCAGTTCTTC.